The clone carrying this TCR beta chain was seen a handful of times. TCRdb re-called the 5' RACE reads through MiXCR, storing one row per CDR3 protein. The table includes about 55,000 distinct CDR3 sequences, around 20% detected once. Looked up from germline, CDR1 is SEHNR and CDR2 is FQNEAQ (reference sequence). V was cut by 6 bases and J by 5 bases, with 16 bases left in between. The CDR3 is 14 amino acids. Cells sorted as Tregs were CD4+, CD25+ and CD127-/low. This TCR was sampled from a female donor with breast cancer. The chain is built from TRBV7-9 and TRBJ2-5; a possible D gene is TRBD1 (6 bases). Sequenced material: tumor-infiltrating Tregs sorted from the breast tumor. The CDR3 DNA is TGTGCCAGCAGTTCCTTTGCAGGGGATGAGACCCAGTACTTC. Translation gives CASSSFAGDETQYF.